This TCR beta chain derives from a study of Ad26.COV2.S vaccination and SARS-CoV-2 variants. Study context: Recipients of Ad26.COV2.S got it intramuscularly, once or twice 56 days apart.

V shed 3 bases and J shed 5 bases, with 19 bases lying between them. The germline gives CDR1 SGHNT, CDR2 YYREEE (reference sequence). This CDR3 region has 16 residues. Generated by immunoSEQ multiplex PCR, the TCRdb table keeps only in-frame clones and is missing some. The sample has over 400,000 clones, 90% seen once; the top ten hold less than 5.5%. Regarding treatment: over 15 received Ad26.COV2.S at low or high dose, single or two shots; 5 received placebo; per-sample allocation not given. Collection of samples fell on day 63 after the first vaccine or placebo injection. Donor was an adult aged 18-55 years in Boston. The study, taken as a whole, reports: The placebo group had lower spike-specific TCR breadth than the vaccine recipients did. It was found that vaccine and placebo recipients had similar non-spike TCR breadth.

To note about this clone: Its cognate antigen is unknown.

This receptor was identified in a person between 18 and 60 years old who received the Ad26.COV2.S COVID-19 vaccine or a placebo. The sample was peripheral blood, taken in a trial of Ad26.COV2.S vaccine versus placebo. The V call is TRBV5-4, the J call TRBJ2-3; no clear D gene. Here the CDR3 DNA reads TGTGCCAGCAGCTCCGTCCAGCGTCTAGGGAAAGATACGCAGTATTTT. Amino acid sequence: CASSSVQRLGKDTQYF.